Listed below are T cell receptor beta chains from one sample, sequenced in a study of T cell repertoires in cytomegalovirus infection. TCRdb re-analysed the reads in MiXCR, keeping a single row per CDR3 protein. The top ten clones hold roughly 18% of a sample with about 230,000 distinct CDR3 sequences, approximately 22% of them seen once. Sequenced sample: CD8+ T cells from PBMCs. All receptors come from a human donor in good health (CMV status not recorded). Some clones in this sample may be carry-over from other donors' samples. The CDR3 runs from the conserved cysteine through the conserved F or W. The D gene is left open where the match is weak. Size is omitted from some rows. Given values are once, few, many or a class for expanded clones.

D gene	V gene	J gene	clone size	CDR3 protein	CDR3 DNA
.	TRBV24-1	TRBJ2-1	.	CATSDLRGTSYNEQFF	TGTGCCACCAGTGATTTGCGGGGGACGTCTTACAATGAGCAGTTCTTC
.	TRBV25-1	TRBJ1-1	.	CASSEGLGVNTEAFF	TGTGCCAGCAGTGAGGGGTTGGGGGTGAACACTGAAGCTTTCTTT
.	TRBV5-6	TRBJ1-5	many	CASSLDGNQPQHF	TGTGCCAGCAGCTTGGACGGGAATCAGCCCCAGCATTTT
TRBD2	TRBV13	TRBJ2-7	.	CASSLGLSGGTYEQYF	TGTGCCAGCAGCTTAGGCCTCAGCGGGGGGACATACGAGCAGTACTTC
.	TRBV7-9	TRBJ2-3	many	CASSLGMRSGPYSTQYF	TGTGCCAGCAGCTTAGGGATGAGGAGCGGCCCCTATAGTACGCAGTATTTT
.	TRBV14	TRBJ2-7	.	CASSQELWGLDNDEQYF	TGTGCCAGCAGCCAAGAGCTGTGGGGCCTCGATAACGACGAGCAGTACTTC
TRBD1	TRBV28	TRBJ1-4	.	CASSLILHGTGGDNEKLFF	TGTGCCAGCAGCCTGATTCTTCACGGGACAGGGGGGGATAATGAAAAACTGTTTTTT
.	TRBV3-1	TRBJ2-2	many	CASSDGSNTGELFF	TGTGCCAGCAGCGACGGTTCGAACACCGGGGAGCTGTTTTTT
TRBD2	TRBV7-4	TRBJ2-2	.	CASSLLPSGPTGELFF	TGTGCCAGCAGCTTACTTCCTAGCGGGCCCACCGGGGAGCTGTTTTTT
.	TRBV28	TRBJ1-5	few	CASSPQGHSNQPQHF	TGTGCCAGCAGTCCTCAGGGCCATAGCAATCAGCCCCAGCATTTT
.	TRBV19	TRBJ2-1	few	CASSIVGGFNEQFF	TGTGCCAGTAGTATAGTCGGAGGGTTCAATGAGCAGTTCTTC
.	TRBV5-4	TRBJ1-1	few	CASSEDSEAFF	TGTGCCAGCAGCGAGGACAGTGAAGCTTTCTTT
.	TRBV28	TRBJ1-5	.	CASSLLQGEYNQPQHF	TGTGCCAGCAGTTTATTACAGGGAGAATACAATCAGCCCCAGCATTTT
.	TRBV5-5	TRBJ1-1	few	CASSTGAGPEAFF	TGTGCCAGCAGCACCGGAGCGGGCCCTGAAGCTTTCTTT
.	TRBV29-1	TRBJ2-3	few	CSVLNLPIIGTDTQYF	TGCAGCGTTCTCAACCTCCCCATCATCGGGACAGATACGCAGTATTTT
TRBD2	TRBV28	TRBJ2-3	few	CASSLRQGGSDTQYF	TGTGCCAGCAGTTTACGGCAGGGAGGGTCAGATACGCAGTATTTT
.	TRBV28	TRBJ2-7	few	CASSGRHKEAYEQYF	TGTGCCAGCAGCGGGCGCCATAAGGAAGCCTACGAGCAGTACTTC
.	TRBV30	TRBJ2-7	few	CAWSVQGISYEQYF	TGTGCCTGGAGTGTTCAGGGGATCTCCTACGAGCAGTACTTC
TRBD1	TRBV28	TRBJ2-3	few	CASSFGTVASTDTQYF	TGTGCCAGCAGTTTCGGGACAGTAGCTAGCACAGATACGCAGTATTTT
.	TRBV12-3/TRBV12-4	TRBJ2-1	.	CASSPLGLSNEQFF	TGTGCCAGCAGTCCCTTGGGACTTAGCAATGAGCAGTTCTTC
.	TRBV27	TRBJ2-7	.	CASSLQGLTYEQYF	TGTGCCAGCAGTTTGCAGGGCCTGACCTACGAGCAGTACTTC
.	TRBV12-3/TRBV12-4	TRBJ2-5	many	CASSHRIQETQYF	TGTGCCAGCAGTCACAGGATCCAAGAGACCCAGTACTTC
.	TRBV19	TRBJ1-2	few	CASRTDYGYTF	TGTGCAAGCAGGACAGACTATGGCTACACCTTC
TRBD2	TRBV27	TRBJ2-2	.	CASSFSRGAGELFF	TGTGCCAGCAGTTTTTCTCGGGGGGCCGGGGAGCTGTTTTTT
TRBD1	TRBV29-1	TRBJ2-7	.	CSVRDRTDEQYF	TGCAGCGTTAGGGACAGAACGGACGAGCAGTACTTC
.	TRBV20-1	TRBJ2-1	.	CSAPDLYNEQFF	TGCAGTGCTCCGGACTTATACAATGAGCAGTTCTTC
TRBD2	TRBV2	TRBJ2-3	few	CASPGLAGGLDTQYF	TGTGCCAGTCCGGGACTAGCGGGGGGTTTAGATACGCAGTATTTT
.	TRBV12-3/TRBV12-4	TRBJ1-1	few	CASSLEGLEAFF	TGTGCCAGCAGTTTAGAAGGGCTAGAAGCTTTCTTT
.	TRBV29-1	TRBJ1-1	few	CSVAGTAQGINTEAFF	TGCAGCGTGGCCGGAACAGCCCAGGGGATCAACACTGAAGCTTTCTTT
.	TRBV20-1	TRBJ2-5	.	CSARARPGDIQETQYF	TGCAGTGCTAGAGCACGGCCGGGGGACATTCAAGAGACCCAGTACTTC
TRBD1	TRBV14	TRBJ1-4	many	CASSQVGQGIEKLFF	TGTGCCAGCAGCCAAGTCGGACAGGGTATAGAAAAACTGTTTTTT
.	TRBV7-7	TRBJ2-7	.	CASSLARGGEQYF	TGTGCCAGCAGCTTAGCCCGAGGAGGCGAGCAGTACTTC
.	TRBV3-1	TRBJ1-1	.	CASSQDSGREAFF	TGTGCCAGCAGCCAAGACTCGGGGAGGGAAGCTTTCTTT
.	TRBV7-9	TRBJ2-1	.	CASSSPGSFNEQFF	TGTGCCAGCAGCTCCCCCGGCAGTTTCAATGAGCAGTTCTTC
.	TRBV12-5	TRBJ1-2	few	CASGLVQTYGYTF	TGTGCTAGTGGTTTGGTACAGACTTATGGCTACACCTTC
.	TRBV5-4	TRBJ2-1	.	CASSLQSSYNEQFF	TGTGCCAGCAGCTTGCAGAGCTCCTACAATGAGCAGTTCTTC
.	TRBV29-1	TRBJ1-2	few	CSVVTGEYYGYTF	TGCAGCGTTGTAACAGGAGAATACTATGGCTACACCTTC
TRBD1	TRBV7-2	TRBJ2-1	.	CASSLATGLNEQFF	TGTGCCAGCAGCTTAGCGACAGGGTTGAATGAGCAGTTCTTC
TRBD1	TRBV7-6	TRBJ1-2	.	CASSLPGGADGYTF	TGTGCCAGCAGCTTACCAGGGGGCGCGGATGGCTACACCTTC
TRBD1	TRBV13	TRBJ1-6	few	CASSETGSASPLHF	TGTGCCAGCAGCGAGACAGGGTCGGCATCACCCCTCCACTTT
TRBD1	TRBV29-1	TRBJ1-2	.	CSVEDWQGQGLYGYTF	TGCAGCGTTGAAGATTGGCAGGGACAGGGCCTCTATGGCTACACCTTC
.	TRBV20-1	TRBJ2-5	few	CSAKFLASRETQYF	TGCAGTGCTAAATTTCTAGCGTCAAGGGAGACCCAGTACTTC
TRBD1	TRBV29-1	TRBJ2-3	.	CSVEGQSTDTQYF	TGCAGCGTTGAGGGACAGAGCACAGATACGCAGTATTTT
.	TRBV29-1	TRBJ1-2	many	CSVEVAGDNYGYTF	TGCAGCGTTGAAGTAGCAGGGGATAACTATGGCTACACCTTC
TRBD1	TRBV20-1	TRBJ1-5	.	CSAREAGQGLREPQHF	TGCAGTGCTAGAGAAGCGGGACAGGGGTTGAGAGAGCCCCAGCATTTT